This section outlines one T cell receptor beta chain sequence together with its context. This entry comes from a study of blood T cell repertoires in COVID-19. The J segment lost 2 bases and the V segment lost 0 bases, leaving 9 bases of the junction unmatched. The CDR3 extends over 16 amino acids. Germline lookup yields CDR1 SQVTM and CDR2 ANQGSEA. Sequenced by immunoSEQ multiplex PCR; TCRdb stores in-frame clones only, minus some. Of a few hundred thousand clones listed, roughly 85% are singletons. The origin of this receptor is a man younger than 30 with active or convalescent COVID-19. The chain employs TRBV29-1 and TRBJ2-7; TRBD2 aligns across 8 bases. Sequences were obtained from peripheral blood. The CDR3 region is CSVEDGGSGRPYEQYF. DNA of the CDR3: TGCAGCGTTGAAGACGGTGGAAGCGGGAGACCCTACGAGCAGTACTTC.